The present T cell receptor beta chain was sequenced within a study of cytomegalovirus exposure and HLA in healthy donors. PCR primers comprised 60 Vbeta and 13 Jbeta primers. Under the authors' procedure: Counted up in a later analysis, unique TCR beta chains came to roughly 80 million, with about 9.9 million shared. Sequencing was performed with immunoSEQ multiplex PCR; in TCRdb, only in-frame clones are kept and a portion is missing. V, J and clone size derive from that table, while D and trimming were established from the DNA sequence. The sample has approximately 180,000 clones, around nine tenths seen once. The V end lost 0 bases, the J end lost 8 bases, and 13 bases lay between the germline ends. This CDR3 has 15 residues. Germline V gives CDR1 MNHEY, CDR2 SMNVEV (reference sequence).

This TCR was sampled from a young woman in good health and CMV-seronegative. Sequencing was carried out using PBMCs. The rearrangement links TRBV27 to TRBJ1-4; D is possibly TRBD1 (6 bases). CDR3 sequence reads: CASSLSRGPREKLFF. CDR3 nucleotides: TGTGCCAGCAGTTTATCGCGGGGGCCCCGGGAAAAACTGTTTTTT.